This passage covers 26 T cell receptor beta chains from one sample sequenced in a study of T-cell memory formation after mild COVID-19 (dated by TCRdb to the early 2020s). Library generation was performed with 5' RACE. This sample was sequenced with an Illumina NovaSeq 6000. TCRdb reworked the public reads: Q25 trimming with fastp, MiXCR clone assembly, productive beta chains retained. Rows are unified per CDR3 protein, each entry keeping the most common DNA and genes. The sample table shows about half a million distinct CDR3 sequences, and approximately 18% are seen once. Of the sample, around 12% is held by the ten largest clones. Sequenced material: PBMCs or a T cell subset sorted from them (not recorded which). The origin of the receptors is an adult woman who had mild COVID-19 (a few samples of this study predate the infection). The sample titles of this study are shuffled in the database, so cell type and time point are left out; the donor was told from shared clones.

This clonotype showed up just once. The chain combines TRBV3-1 with TRBJ1-4, with 8 bases fitting TRBD1. J gave up 8 bases and V 5 bases, and 10 bases lay outside the gene matches. The CDR3 covers 15 residues. Germline V gene sequence: CDR1 LGHDT, CDR2 YNNKEL (reference sequence). CDR3 nucleotides: TGTGCCAGCAGCAGTTCAGGACAGGGAGGAGAAAAACTGTTTTTT. Amino acids: CASSSSGQGGEKLFF.

This clonotype was detected once. The chain has TRBV7-2 and TRBJ1-2; the match to TRBD1 covers 9 bases. CDR1 and CDR2 (germline): SGHTA, FQGNSA. V lost 5 bases and J lost 2; bases outside the gene matches: 6. The CDR3 has 15 residues. CDR3 DNA sequence: TGTGCCAGCAGCAGGGCCGGGACAGGGAACTATGGCTACACCTTC. Translating it yields CASSRAGTGNYGYTF.

The V call is TRBV7-3, the J call TRBJ2-3; 7 positions agree with TRBD2. This CDR3 is built from 16 residues. V lost 5 bases to trimming and J lost 0 bases; unmatched junction nucleotides: 8. Germline loops: CDR1 SGHTA, CDR2 FQGTGA. CDR3 sequence (DNA): TGTGCCAGCAGCCATGGGCGGGGGTTAAGCACAGATACGCAGTATTTT. This encodes CASSHGRGLSTDTQYF.

The chain couples TRBV4-2 to TRBJ2-1, with D possibly matching TRBD2 (5 bases). This CDR3 is built from 17 residues. The germline V gene encodes CDR1 LGHNA and CDR2 YNFKEQ. V dropped 1 base and J dropped 2 bases, with 15 bases sitting between them. This CDR3 reads CASSQGLGQLAYNEQFF. The CDR3 bases are TGTGCCAGCAGCCAAGGGTTGGGTCAACTAGCCTACAATGAGCAGTTCTTC.

This clonotype has just a few counts. The CDR3 protein is CASSGPDRRPISETQYF. In DNA, the CDR3 is TGTGCCAGCAGTGGGCCCGACCGGCGCCCGATTTCGGAGACCCAGTACTTC. The chain carries TRBV6-1 and TRBJ2-5; D is unclear. The CDR3 is 17 residues long. Germline CDR1 reads MNHNS; CDR2 reads SASEGT. Trimming took 4 bases from V and 5 from J, leaving 23 bases between them.

The chain employs TRBV25-1 and TRBJ2-5; 7 bases fit TRBD2. Germline V gene data show CDR1 as MGHDK and CDR2 as SYGVNS. The CDR3 consists of 16 residues. The V and J ends lost 3 bases and 3 bases, in that order; junction bases with no gene match: 10. The CDR3 nucleotides are TGTGCCAGCAGTGACCTCTCTAGCCGGGGGGAAGAGACCCAGTACTTC. This sequence encodes CASSDLSSRGEETQYF.

This clonotype was picked up a small number of times. The J gene is TRBJ2-7, the V gene TRBV3-1, with D possibly being TRBD1 (5 bases). The CDR3 sequence is 13 residues long. CDR1 is LGHDT and CDR2 is YNNKEL in the germline V gene (reference sequence). Trimming took off 3 bases at V and 3 bases at J, with 9 bases between the two ends. CDR3 region: CASSHSTGYEQYF. The CDR3 region has the DNA TGTGCCAGCAGCCATTCAACAGGCTACGAGCAGTACTTC.

The chain carries TRBV29-1 and TRBJ2-7, with D maybe TRBD2 (6 bases). CDR3 length: 13 amino acids. The germline CDR1 and CDR2 sequences are SQVTM and ANQGSEA. V was shortened by 4 bases and J by 4 bases, with 14 bases between the two germline ends. The CDR3 bases are TGCAGCGTTGCCACGGGACTCTCTTACGAGCAGTACTTC. Residues: CSVATGLSYEQYF.

In the case of this clonotype: Mismatch with germline at one junction end may stem from a read error. This chain links TRBV7-9 with TRBJ2-2; 8 bases fit TRBD2. This CDR3 has 17 residues. CDR1 is SEHNR, CDR2 FQNEAQ, per germline (reference sequence). The CDR3 loop is CASSVAGGGPNTGELFF. The CDR3 bases are TGTGCCAGCAGCGTAGCCGGCGGGGGGCCGAACACCGGGGAGCTGTTTTTT.

V and J are TRBV21-1 and TRBJ2-5; TRBD1 is the table's D call, not checked against the DNA. TRBV21-1 is listed as a pseudogene. The CDR3 loop spans 14 amino acids. CDR3 bases: TGTGCCAGCAGCTCCAGGCGGACAGAAGAGACCCAGTACTTC. Its translation: CASSSRRTEETQYF.

The chain couples TRBV6-2 or TRBV6-3 to TRBJ2-1, with TRBD2 matching 7 bases. Trimming took 7 bases from V and 6 from J; bases not matched to a gene: 6. The CDR3 is 13 amino acids. CDR1 MNHEY and CDR2 SVGEGT come from the germline V gene. The CDR3 loop is CASTQRGPNEQFF. The CDR3 nucleotides read TGTGCCAGCACCCAGCGGGGCCCCAATGAGCAGTTCTTC.

This clonotype was detected a few times. V usage is TRBV20-1 and J usage is TRBJ1-1; D remains unclear. Germline V gene lookup returns CDR1 DFQATT and CDR2 SNEGSKA (reference sequence). V shed 2 bases and J shed 8 bases, with 6 bases lying between them. The CDR3 spans 10 residues. As DNA, the CDR3 is TGCAGTGCTAGAATGGGGGAAGCTTTCTTT. As protein: CSARMGEAFF.

This clonotype was observed a few times. The chain is built from TRBV4-1 and TRBJ1-2; D is unclear. V gave up 0 bases and J gave up 8 bases, with 16 bases separating them. CDR3 length equals 15 residues. Germline CDR1 reads MGHRA; CDR2 reads YSYEKL. CDR3 bases: TGCGCCAGCAGCCAAGATCAGGCCCGCCGCCAAGGCTACACCTTC. Its protein is CASSQDQARRQGYTF.

The chain carries TRBV20-1 and TRBJ2-5; tentative D call: TRBD2 (5 bases). CDR1 and CDR2 (germline): DFQATT, SNEGSKA (reference sequence). V lost 3 bases, J lost 0 bases, and 17 bases lay in between. The CDR3 consists of 16 residues. DNA of the CDR3: TGCAGTGCTAGGAAAAGCGGTCGAGGGAACCAAGAGACCCAGTACTTC. This codes for CSARKSGRGNQETQYF.

This clonotype has a handful of counts. The chain has TRBV7-2 and TRBJ2-1; 7 positions agree with TRBD2. CDR1 and CDR2 from the germline V gene are SGHTA and FQGNSA. V shed 5 bases and J 14 bases; nucleotides not matched to a gene: 9. The CDR3 length is 12 residues. This chain's CDR3 is CASSALAGEKFF. CDR3 nucleotides: TGTGCCAGCAGCGCTCTTGCGGGAGAAAAGTTCTTC.

This clonotype was seen a few times. The V gene is TRBV5-1, the J gene TRBJ2-7; D tentatively fits TRBD1 or TRBD2 (5 bases each). Germline assignment: CDR1 SGHRS and CDR2 YFSETQ. Between the trimmed V and J ends, which lost 4 bases and 2 bases, there was a span of 19 bases. The length of the CDR3 is 16 residues. The CDR3 sequence is CASSNAFGGPTYEQYF. Written as DNA, the CDR3 is TGCGCCAGCAGCAACGCGTTTGGGGGTCCGACCTACGAGCAGTACTTC.

The chain couples TRBV2 to TRBJ2-5; no definite D call. With 9 bases removed from V and 0 bases from J, the gap between germline ends came to 8 bases. This CDR3 has 12 amino acids. CDR1 and CDR2 from the germline V gene are SNHLY and FYNNEI. Here the CDR3 DNA reads TGTGCCAGTCGGCAGTACCAAGAGACCCAGTACTTC. Protein sequence: CASRQYQETQYF. Together with reference TRBV2 and TRBJ2-5, the CDR3 gives the full variable domain: EPEVTQTPSHQVTQMGQEVILRCVPISNHLYFYWYRQILGQKVEFLVSFYNNEISEKSEIFDDQFSVERPDGSNFTLKIRSTKLEDSAMYFCASRQYQETQYFGPGTRLLVL.

This clonotype turned up a few times. The chain uses TRBV15 and TRBJ2-7, with a possible D match to TRBD2 (6 bases). The germline gives CDR1 LNHNV, CDR2 YYDKDF (reference sequence). Trimming stripped 1 base from V and 4 bases from J, with 17 bases between. This CDR3 region has 16 residues. The DNA for the CDR3 is TGTGCCACCAGCAGAGGACGCGGGACTCCCCAGTACGAGCAGTACTTC. This translates into CATSRGRGTPQYEQYF.

The chain joins TRBV12-3 or TRBV12-4 to TRBJ1-2; D uncertain. With 4 bases removed from V and 0 bases from J, the gap between germline ends came to 15 bases. The CDR3 is 16 residues long. CDR3 sequence: CASSYRGGPSNYGYTF. The CDR3 DNA sequence: TGTGCCAGCAGTTATCGGGGTGGCCCTTCTAACTATGGCTACACCTTC.

This chain joins TRBV21-1 and TRBJ2-7; the table's D call, TRBD2, has no DNA check behind it. TRBV21-1 corresponds to a pseudogene. The CDR3 extends over 16 amino acids. CDR3 nucleotides: TGTGCCAGCAGCCCCCGCTGGTCCAGGGACATTGACGAGCAGTACTTC. Encoded protein: CASSPRWSRDIDEQYF.

A few counts support this clonotype. In nucleotides, the CDR3 is TGCGCCAGCAGCCTAGAGGCCACAGCTAACTATGGCTACACCTTC. Protein product: CASSLEATANYGYTF. V is TRBV4-1 and J is TRBJ1-2, with no clear D. Trimming removed 4 bases from V and 0 bases from J, with 12 bases in between. The CDR3 loop spans 15 amino acids. Germline V gives CDR1 MGHRA, CDR2 YSYEKL.

This clonotype appeared once. This chain connects TRBV4-1 to TRBJ2-7; 12 nucleotides line up with TRBD2. With V trimmed by 1 base and J by 7 bases, 11 bases remained unmatched. Germline lookup yields CDR1 MGHRA and CDR2 YSYEKL. The CDR3 is 17 amino acids. The CDR3, as DNA: TGCGCCAGCAGCCAAGTGGAAAGTGGACTAGCGGGGAATGAGCAGTACTTC. Protein sequence: CASSQVESGLAGNEQYF.

This clonotype has only a few counts. This chain uses TRBV2 with TRBJ2-7; TRBD1 aligns across 9 bases. Per the germline V gene, CDR1 is SNHLY and CDR2 is FYNNEI. V dropped 5 bases and J dropped 2; count of bases not matched to a gene: 7. The CDR3 runs to 15 residues. The CDR3 coding sequence is TGTGCCAGCAGTCGCGACAGGGGGAGCGCCTACGAGCAGTACTTC. Protein: CASSRDRGSAYEQYF.

The V call is TRBV12-3 or TRBV12-4, the J call TRBJ2-1; 8 bases agree with TRBD1. With 3 bases clipped from V and 4 bases from J, the junction kept 5 bases outside the gene matches. The CDR3 loop spans 15 amino acids. The CDR3 DNA is TGTGCCAGCAGTTTGCACAGGGGGATGTACAATGAGCAGTTCTTC. Its protein product is CASSLHRGMYNEQFF.

This clonotype was counted only a few times. The chain has TRBV5-1 and TRBJ2-1, with TRBD2 matching 12 bases. CDR1 is SGHRS and CDR2 is YFSETQ in the germline V gene. The V and J ends lost 4 bases and 4 bases, in that order; junction bases with no gene match: 6. The CDR3 has 16 amino acids. The CDR3 bases are TGCGCCAGCAGCCGGACTAGCGGGGAATCATACAATGAGCAGTTCTTC. It codes for CASSRTSGESYNEQFF. Based on the CDR3 plus reference TRBV5-1 and TRBJ2-1, the full variable domain is KAGVTQTPRYLIKTRGQQVTLSCSPISGHRSVSWYQQTPGQGLQFLFEYFSETQRNKGNFPGRFSGRQFSNSRSEMNVSTLELGDSALYLCASSRTSGESYNEQFFGPGTRLTVL.

The chain recombines TRBV6-2 or TRBV6-3 with TRBJ2-2, with D possibly matching TRBD1 (6 bases). This CDR3 region has 17 residues. V lost 2 bases, J lost 4 bases, and 17 bases lay in between. Germline values: CDR1 MNHEY, CDR2 SVGEGT. CDR3 loop: CASSYAAAGAVTGELFF. Written as DNA, the CDR3 is TGTGCCAGCAGTTACGCTGCGGCAGGGGCGGTCACCGGGGAGCTGTTTTTT.